The entry below describes one T cell receptor beta chain. The data are from a study of cytomegalovirus exposure and HLA in healthy donors. The primer mix had 60 Vbeta and 13 Jbeta primers. Only in-frame clones appear in the TCRdb table, and some are missing; sequencing was by immunoSEQ multiplex PCR. Among approximately 120,000 clones listed, more than 70% were seen once. The germline gives CDR1 SGHVS, CDR2 FQNEAQ. There are 14 residues in the CDR3. V was clipped by 3 bases and J by 4 bases, with 10 bases between them. Sequencing was carried out using PBMCs. J is TRBJ1-3 and V is TRBV7-8; D is ambiguous. The sequence was collected from a woman aged 45-60 years in good health and CMV-seropositive. CDR3 nucleotide sequence: TGTGCCAGCAGCTTTGGTGTGGAGGGAAACACCATATATTTT. Protein sequence: CASSFGVEGNTIYF.